One and the same sample provided the 25 T cell receptor beta chains below, sequenced in a study of early T cells in non-severe SARS-CoV-2 infection. Via MiXCR, TCRdb re-called the 5' RACE reads, giving one row per CDR3 protein. The table lists 98,000 or so distinct CDR3 sequences, about 10% of them singletons. The sequenced sample consisted of whole blood. These receptors were obtained from an adult who was a healthcare worker with PCR-confirmed SARS-CoV-2 infection or an uninfected control (not recorded which).

The J gene is TRBJ2-2, the V gene TRBV20-1; perhaps TRBD2 as D (6 bases). V was pared by 5 bases and J by 6 bases, with 16 bases between. CDR1 is DFQATT, CDR2 SNEGSKA, per germline (reference sequence). There are 14 residues in the CDR3. The CDR3 sequence: CSASAQTSPGELFF. Written as DNA, the CDR3 is TGCAGTGCTTCAGCACAGACTAGTCCCGGGGAGCTGTTTTTT.

A few counts support this clonotype. The chain combines TRBV10-1 with TRBJ2-1; D may be TRBD1 (5 bases). Trimming took 6 bases from V and 2 from J, leaving 11 bases between them. CDR1 is WNHNN and CDR2 is SYGVQD in the germline V gene (reference sequence). The CDR3 sequence is 14 residues long. In nucleotides, the CDR3 is TGCGCCAGCAGCCGGACACCGACCTACAATGAGCAGTTCTTC. Its protein product is CASSRTPTYNEQFF.

Ten or more counts support this clonotype. The chain joins TRBV4-1 to TRBJ1-6; 7 nucleotides align to TRBD1. Germline V gene data show CDR1 as MGHRA and CDR2 as YSYEKL. V gave up 6 bases and J gave up 0 bases; unmatched junction bases: 5. This CDR3 spans 16 amino acids. CDR3 sequence reads: CASRVDRSSYNSPLHF. As DNA, the CDR3 is TGCGCCAGCAGGGTGGACAGGAGCTCCTATAATTCACCCCTCCACTTT.

This clonotype has just a few counts. V is TRBV6-4 and J is TRBJ2-7; 8 bases align to TRBD2. Germline V lookup: CDR1 MRHNA, CDR2 SNTAGT. CDR3 length: 14 residues. The V segment lost 8 bases and the J segment 2 bases; nucleotides outside the gene matches: 8. CDR3 loop: CASGAGGKPYEQYF. CDR3 nucleotide sequence: TGTGCCAGCGGCGCGGGAGGTAAACCCTACGAGCAGTACTTC.

The chain employs TRBV18 and TRBJ2-7, with 9 nucleotides matching TRBD1. J gave up 6 bases and V 3 bases, and 9 bases lay outside the gene matches. The CDR3 consists of 15 residues. The germline CDR1 and CDR2 sequences are KGHSH and LQKENI. The CDR3 DNA reads TGTGCCAGCTCACCTATACAGGGGGCGCAGGCCGAGCAGTACTTC. Amino acid sequence: CASSPIQGAQAEQYF.

As DNA, the CDR3 is TGTGCCAGCAGTCCTCTGGACAGGTGGACTGAAGCTTTCTTT. As protein: CASSPLDRWTEAFF. V and J are TRBV12-3 or TRBV12-4 and TRBJ1-1, with 7 bases fitting TRBD1. The ends lost 5 bases at V and 5 bases at J; junction bases unmatched: 8. The CDR3 extends over 14 amino acids.

In its sample, this clonotype was seen many times. V usage is TRBV6-1 and J usage is TRBJ2-2, with unresolved D. There are 12 residues in the CDR3. Trimming removed 5 bases from V and 8 bases from J, with 9 bases in between. Germline CDR1 reads MNHNS; CDR2 reads SASEGT. DNA for the CDR3: TGTGCCAGCAGTAAGATGACAGGGGAGCTGTTTTTT. It specifies CASSKMTGELFF.

This clonotype was detected many times. The rearrangement joins TRBV19 to TRBJ2-3; TRBD1 agrees at 7 bases. Trimming took 7 bases from V and 2 from J; bases not matched to a gene: 9. The CDR3 sequence is 15 residues long. Germline loops: CDR1 LNHDA, CDR2 SQIVND (reference sequence). The CDR3 reads CASTDPGQPTDTQYF. The CDR3, as DNA: TGTGCCAGTACCGACCCGGGACAGCCCACAGATACGCAGTATTTT. The variable domain in full, completed from reference TRBV19 and TRBJ2-3, reads DGGITQSPKYLFRKEGQNVTLSCEQNLNHDAMYWYRQDPGQGLRLIYYSQIVNDFQKGDIAEGYSVSREKKESFPLTVTSAQKNPTAFYLCASTDPGQPTDTQYFGPGTRLTVL.

This clonotype was counted ten times or more. The V and J genes are TRBV30 and TRBJ1-1, with 7 bases lining up with TRBD1. V lost 0 bases to trimming and J lost 1 base; unmatched junction nucleotides: 5. The CDR3 has 15 amino acids. Germline V gene lookup returns CDR1 GTSNPN and CDR2 SVGIG (reference sequence). The CDR3, as DNA: TGTGCCTGGAGTGTACGAGGGGGCGGGAACACTGAAGCTTTCTTT. It specifies CAWSVRGGGNTEAFF.

This clonotype showed up just a few times. The rearrangement uses TRBV28 and TRBJ2-1; 7 bases are a match to TRBD2. V was pared by 1 base and J by 12 bases, with 15 bases of the junction left unmatched. There are 16 residues in the CDR3. Germline CDR1 reads MDHEN; CDR2 reads SYDVKM. CDR3 sequence reads: CASSLSRIWRGSGQFF. The DNA for the CDR3 is TGTGCCAGCAGTTTATCCAGGATATGGCGGGGGTCTGGGCAGTTCTTC. Complete variable domain (other parts from reference TRBV28 and TRBJ2-1): DVKVTQSSRYLVKRTGEKVFLECVQDMDHENMFWYRQDPGLGLRLIYFSYDVKMKEKGDIPEGYSVSREKKERFSLILESASTNQTSMYLCASSLSRIWRGSGQFFGPGTRLTVL.

The table lists this clonotype with a few counts. An end of the junction differs from the germline gene, which may be a read error. V gene TRBV18 combines with J gene TRBJ1-1; D perhaps matches TRBD1 (6 bases). CDR3 size: 13 residues. Germline V lookup: CDR1 KGHSH, CDR2 LQKENI. CDR3 sequence reads: CASSPGRDTEVFF. The CDR3 DNA sequence: TGTGCCAGCTCACCGGGCAGGGACACTGAAGTTTTCTTT. The variable domain in full, completed from reference TRBV18 and TRBJ1-1, reads NAGVMQNPRHLVRRRGQEARLRCSPMKGHSHVYWYRQLPEEGLKFMVYLQKENIIDESGMPKERFSAEFPKEGPSILRIQQVVRGDSAAYFCASSPGRDTEVFFGQGTRLTVV.

This chain links TRBV20-1 with TRBJ2-3; no definite D call. This CDR3 spans 15 amino acids. CDR1 DFQATT and CDR2 SNEGSKA come from the germline V gene (reference sequence). Between the trimmed V and J ends, which lost 6 bases and 5 bases, there was a span of 21 bases. The CDR3 reads CSALRPPSKKDTQYF. The CDR3 nucleotides are TGCAGTGCGCTTCGGCCTCCTAGTAAAAAAGATACGCAGTATTTT.

This clonotype has ten or more counts. The rearrangement links TRBV5-1 to TRBJ2-3; 11 bases are a match to TRBD2. The V segment lost 2 bases and the J segment 4 bases; nucleotides outside the gene matches: 3. The germline gives CDR1 SGHRS, CDR2 YFSETQ. The CDR3 totals 15 residues. The CDR3 DNA is TGCGCCAGCAGCTTAGCTAGCGGGGGGCCAGATACGCAGTATTTT. Protein: CASSLASGGPDTQYF.

In its sample, this clonotype was seen many times. The V gene is TRBV5-5, the J gene TRBJ1-2; 7 nucleotides agree with TRBD1. CDR1 is SGHKS, CDR2 YYEKEE, per germline (reference sequence). Trimming took 2 bases from V and 7 from J; bases not matched to a gene: 5. This CDR3 comprises 13 residues. This CDR3 reads CASSLGQEVGYTF. CDR3 sequence (DNA): TGTGCCAGCAGCTTAGGACAGGAAGTTGGCTACACCTTC.

This clonotype was recorded at least ten times. The V gene is TRBV20-1, the J gene TRBJ2-2; 7 nucleotides match TRBD1. From germline, CDR1 is DFQATT and CDR2 SNEGSKA (reference sequence). V trimming: 6 bases; J trimming: 6 bases; junction bases outside the gene matches: 10. CDR3 size: 14 residues. The CDR3 region is CSAVRAGGSGELFF. The CDR3, as DNA: TGCAGTGCCGTTCGGGCAGGGGGATCCGGGGAGCTGTTTTTT.

This clonotype occurred a few times. The chain joins TRBV3-1 to TRBJ2-1; D is perhaps TRBD2 (5 bases). The CDR3 spans 17 residues. CDR1 and CDR2 (germline): LGHDT, YNNKEL (reference sequence). Trimming took off 2 bases at V and 2 bases at J, with 16 bases between the two ends. DNA of the CDR3: TGTGCCAGCAGCCAAACTGGCGGGCTCCGCGCCTACAATGAGCAGTTCTTC. Its protein product is CASSQTGGLRAYNEQFF.

The chain employs TRBV7-2 and TRBJ1-2; the match to TRBD1 covers 7 bases. Germline CDR1 and CDR2: SGHTA and FQGNSA. With 1 base clipped from V and 3 bases from J, the junction kept 5 bases outside the gene matches. The CDR3 covers 15 residues. This CDR3 is CASSLVPGTDYGYTF. The CDR3 DNA follows: TGTGCCAGCAGCTTAGTCCCCGGGACAGACTATGGCTACACCTTC.

In this sample, this clonotype turned up a few times. J is TRBJ2-7 and V is TRBV21-1; the table's D call TRBD1 went unverified against the DNA. TRBV21-1 is noted as a pseudogene. The CDR3 runs to 17 residues. The chain's CDR3 is CASSKVSRGDNSYEQYF. The CDR3 bases are TGTGCCAGCAGCAAAGTCTCTCGGGGGGACAACTCCTACGAGCAGTACTTC.

The V gene is TRBV6-5, the J gene TRBJ2-5, with D maybe TRBD2 (5 bases). There are 14 residues in the CDR3. V was trimmed by 0 bases and J by 4 bases, leaving 9 bases between them. From germline, CDR1 is MNHEY and CDR2 SVGAGI. The CDR3 loop reads CASSYSVRGETQYF. The CDR3 DNA sequence: TGTGCCAGCAGTTACTCGGTACGGGGAGAGACCCAGTACTTC.

Ten or more counts support this clonotype. This chain connects TRBV20-1 to TRBJ2-2; D is uncertain. The CDR3 contains 16 residues. V gave up 4 bases and J gave up 13 bases, with 28 bases separating them. CDR1 DFQATT and CDR2 SNEGSKA come from the germline V gene (reference sequence). The chain's CDR3 is CSAISTDLHPQSGLFF. CDR3 nucleotides: TGCAGTGCTATAAGCACCGATCTCCACCCACAGTCGGGGCTGTTTTTT.

This clonotype was recorded at least ten times. V is TRBV12-3 or TRBV12-4 and J is TRBJ1-5; D perhaps matches TRBD1 (6 bases). The V end was cut by 5 bases, the J end by 2 bases, with 13 bases between. The CDR3 has 15 residues. In DNA form, the CDR3 reads TGTGCCAGCAGTCCTTACAGACAGGGCAATCAGCCCCAGCATTTT. Amino acid sequence: CASSPYRQGNQPQHF.

Only a few counts were recorded for this clonotype. V and J are TRBV12-3 or TRBV12-4 and TRBJ1-5, with TRBD1 matching over 7 bases. This CDR3 spans 13 amino acids. Trimming cost V 6 bases and J 7 bases; bases outside gene matches: 6. The chain's CDR3 is CASSGTALQPQHF. CDR3 nucleotide sequence: TGTGCCAGCAGCGGGACAGCTTTACAGCCCCAGCATTTT.

The V call is TRBV2, the J call TRBJ1-5, with unresolved D. Trimming cost V 0 bases and J 4 bases, with 10 bases left between them. Germline assignment: CDR1 SNHLY and CDR2 FYNNEI. The CDR3 loop spans 15 amino acids. The CDR3 coding sequence is TGTGCCAGCAGTGAAGCGCTGCCAGATAATCAGCCCCAGCATTTT. It codes for CASSEALPDNQPQHF.

Points on this clonotype: One base away lies a much larger clone, so this may be a sequencing read error. V is TRBV18 and J is TRBJ1-4; D possibly corresponds to TRBD1 (5 bases). Germline CDR1 is KGHSH and CDR2 is LQKENI. V shed 3 bases and J shed 4 bases, with 15 bases lying between them. The length of the CDR3 is 16 residues. DNA of the CDR3: TGTGCCAGCTCACCCCGGATGAGGGGTGTTAATGAAAAACTGTTTTTT. Amino acids: CASSPRMRGVNEKLFF.

This clonotype has more than one count but fewer than ten. This chain links TRBV6-1 with TRBJ2-1, with a tentative D call TRBD2 (6 bases). The germline CDR1 and CDR2 sequences are MNHNS and SASEGT. This CDR3 is 15 amino acids long. The V end was cut by 7 bases, the J end by 6 bases, with 19 bases between. CDR3 loop: CASTKVPRRGNEQFF. Here the CDR3 DNA reads TGTGCCAGCACTAAAGTGCCCAGGAGGGGCAATGAGCAGTTCTTC.